This entry lists 26 T cell receptor beta chains sequenced from one sample in a study of blood T cells in healthy people across ages. Then a second PCR, running about 6 to 12 cycles, was carried out with a sample-barcoded 5' primer and a J-beta primer mix. TCRdb processed the 5' RACE reads anew with MiXCR; each CDR3 protein has one entry. The sample has some 800,000 distinct CDR3 sequences, just under 25% seen once. These data are also associated with another study on T cells of mothers and their children.

Sequenced material: blood. The source is a boy under 18 in good health.

This chain joins TRBV18 and TRBJ2-3; 8 bases align to TRBD2. The V and J ends lost 1 base and 1 base, in that order; junction bases with no gene match: 1. CDR3 length equals 15 residues. Germline CDR1 and CDR2: KGHSH and LQKENI. CDR3 sequence: CASSPQRGRTDTQYF. The CDR3 DNA reads TGTGCCAGCTCACCACAGCGGGGGCGCACAGATACGCAGTATTTT.

The chain couples TRBV5-1 to TRBJ1-4; tentative D call: TRBD1 (5 bases). The CDR3 has 12 residues. Germline lookup yields CDR1 SGHRS and CDR2 YFSETQ. V shed 1 base and J shed 11 bases, with 9 bases lying between them. The CDR3 spells CASSLREGKLFF. In DNA, the CDR3 is TGCGCCAGCAGCTTGAGGGAGGGGAAACTGTTTTTT.

The rearrangement joins TRBV5-1 to TRBJ2-3; D gene unclear. Trimming cost V 0 bases and J 0 bases, with 11 bases left between them. The CDR3 consists of 16 residues. Germline V gives CDR1 SGHRS, CDR2 YFSETQ. CDR3 in amino acids: CASSLAAWHSTDTQYF. CDR3 coding DNA: TGCGCCAGCAGCTTGGCGGCCTGGCATAGCACAGATACGCAGTATTTT.

Concerning this clonotype itself: The junction does not match germline at one end; this may be a read error. The rearrangement uses TRBV9 and TRBJ2-5, with unresolved D. CDR3 length: 12 residues. CDR1 is SGDLS, CDR2 YYNGEE, per germline. The CDR3: CVSSVGEETQYF. DNA for the CDR3: TGTGTCAGCAGCGTTGGGGAAGAGACCCAGTACTTC.

The CDR3 protein is CASSLAPDRTDTQYF. CDR3 DNA sequence: TGTGCCAGCAGTTTAGCCCCAGACAGAACAGATACGCAGTATTTT. This chain connects TRBV12-3 or TRBV12-4 to TRBJ2-3; possibly TRBD1 for D (5 bases). There are 15 residues in the CDR3. The ends were cut back, 0 bases at V and 3 bases at J, with 10 bases in the middle.

This clonotype was detected ten times or more. J is TRBJ2-6 and V is TRBV9, with unresolved D. The CDR3 has 13 amino acids. Deletions cut 7 bases from V and 0 bases from J, with 5 bases between. Germline V gene data show CDR1 as SGDLS and CDR2 as YYNGEE. The CDR3 loop reads CASGTSGANVLTF. The CDR3 DNA follows: TGTGCCAGCGGCACCTCTGGGGCCAACGTCCTGACTTTC.

The V call is TRBV6-2 or TRBV6-3, the J call TRBJ2-5; tentatively, D is TRBD1 (6 bases). The J call may not be correct, given that the DNA end is closer to TRBJ2-7. The CDR3 runs to 17 residues. The germline V gene encodes CDR1 MNHEY and CDR2 SVGEGT. DNA of the CDR3: TGTGCCAGCAGTTACTCCCGTTATAGACAGGTTACCTACGAGCAGTACTTC. It codes for CASSYSRYRQVTYEQYF.

Only a few counts were recorded for this clonotype. The chain is built from TRBV6-6 and TRBJ1-4, with D perhaps matching TRBD1 (5 bases). CDR1 is MNHNY, CDR2 SVGAGI, per germline (reference sequence). This CDR3 spans 13 amino acids. Trimming removed 5 bases at V and 10 bases at J, with 14 bases between. The CDR3 loop is CASSRDLRGKLFF. In nucleotides, the CDR3 is TGTGCCAGCAGTCGGGACTTAAGAGGAAAACTGTTTTTT.

This clonotype appeared many times. V usage is TRBV4-3 and J usage is TRBJ2-6, with unresolved D. The V end was cut by 0 bases, the J end by 4 bases, with 16 bases between. There are 18 residues in the CDR3. From germline, CDR1 is LGHNA and CDR2 YSLEER. DNA of the CDR3: TGCGCCAGCAGCCAAGAACTCTTGGGCCGTTCCGGGGCCAACGTCCTGACTTTC. Its translation is CASSQELLGRSGANVLTF.

The J gene is TRBJ1-2, the V gene TRBV20-1; no definite D call. The V end was cut by 3 bases, the J end by 2 bases, with 7 bases between. Germline V gene data show CDR1 as DFQATT and CDR2 as SNEGSKA (reference sequence). This CDR3 is built from 12 residues. As DNA, the CDR3 is TGCAGTGCTAGGAGCGTGAACTATGGCTACACCTTC. Amino acid sequence: CSARSVNYGYTF.

This clonotype was seen more than once but under ten times. This chain connects TRBV28 to TRBJ2-5, with TRBD2 identical over 14 bases. Trimming removed 8 bases from V and 2 bases from J; junction bases left unmatched: 16. Germline CDR1 and CDR2: MDHEN and SYDVKM. The CDR3 sequence is 19 residues long. Here the CDR3 reads CASSRKTSGGAEVQETQYF. The CDR3 bases are TGTGCCAGCTCACGCAAGACTAGCGGGGGGGCGGAAGTTCAAGAGACCCAGTACTTC.

This clonotype has more than one count but fewer than ten. V usage is TRBV11-1 and J usage is TRBJ2-7; 10 bases align to TRBD2. V lost 4 bases, J lost 5 bases, and 11 bases stayed unmatched. This CDR3 is built from 16 residues. CDR1 SGHAT and CDR2 FQDESV come from the germline V gene (reference sequence). The CDR3 DNA sequence: TGTGCCAGCAGCTCTGGACTAGCGGACCGGGCGGACGAGCAGTACTTC. Its translation is CASSSGLADRADEQYF.

The chain uses TRBV28 and TRBJ2-2, with D hard to call. Germline V gene data show CDR1 as MDHEN and CDR2 as SYDVKM. Trimming stripped 6 bases from V and 7 bases from J, with 6 bases between. The CDR3 consists of 11 residues. For the CDR3, the DNA is TGTGCCAGCAGCTCTTACGGGGAGCTGTTTTTT. Its translation is CASSSYGELFF.

This chain connects TRBV20-1 to TRBJ1-4, with D tentatively TRBD1 (5 bases). Germline V gene lookup returns CDR1 DFQATT and CDR2 SNEGSKA (reference sequence). The CDR3 has 12 amino acids. Trimming stripped 3 bases from V and 7 bases from J, with 9 bases between. As DNA, the CDR3 is TGCAGTGCTAGCGGGGCAGCTGAAAAACTGTTTTTT. It yields the protein CSASGAAEKLFF.

This clonotype has just a few counts. The chain has TRBV4-2 and TRBJ2-5, with TRBD2 matching 14 bases. Matching the DNA end better, TRBJ2-1 makes the J call doubtful. The germline CDR1 and CDR2 sequences are LGHNA and YNFKEQ. The CDR3 contains 18 residues. The CDR3 DNA follows: TGTGCCAGCAGCCAAGAGGGACTAGCGGGAGTATACTACAATGAGCAGTTCTTC. As protein: CASSQEGLAGVYYNEQFF.

This clonotype was observed a few times. This chain joins TRBV6-1 and TRBJ2-6, with D possibly being TRBD1 or TRBD2 (5 bases each). CDR1 MNHNS and CDR2 SASEGT come from the germline V gene. The CDR3 sequence is 17 residues long. The V end was cut by 6 bases, the J end by 0 bases, with 15 bases between. As DNA, the CDR3 is TGTGCCAGCAGCCGTGGGTGGGGACCCTCTGGGGCCAACGTCCTGACTTTC. This gives the protein CASSRGWGPSGANVLTF.

The chain is built from TRBV4-2 and TRBJ2-5; 7 bases align to TRBD1. The junction had 7 bases not matched to a gene; V was cut back by 5 bases and J by 1 base. Germline V CDR1 and CDR2: LGHNA, YNFKEQ. The CDR3 length is 15 residues. CDR3 amino acids: CASSYRDSPQETQYF. For the CDR3, the DNA is TGTGCCAGCAGCTACCGGGACAGTCCCCAAGAGACCCAGTACTTC.

This clonotype has a single count. Relative to the germline gene, one junction end is altered; a read error may explain this. The CDR3: CASSTGGNCGYTF. CDR3 bases: TGTGCCAGCAGTACCGGGGGTAACTGTGGCTACACCTTC. The chain links TRBV28 to TRBJ1-2; maybe TRBD1 (5 bases). Germline CDR1 reads MDHEN; CDR2 reads SYDVKM. This CDR3 has 13 residues.

The rearrangement joins TRBV25-1 to TRBJ1-4; D is perhaps TRBD1 (5 bases). The CDR3 extends over 15 amino acids. V lost 3 bases and J 2 bases, leaving 10 bases between the germline ends. Germline loops: CDR1 MGHDK, CDR2 SYGVNS. CDR3 in DNA: TGTGCCAGCAGTGATCCGGGACCGACTAATGAAAAACTGTTTTTT. Translating gives CASSDPGPTNEKLFF.

The chain is built from TRBV6-1 and TRBJ1-2; D is uncertain. V lost 3 bases and J 4 bases, leaving 9 bases between the germline ends. Germline-derived CDR1 and CDR2 are MNHNS and SASEGT. The CDR3 runs to 13 residues. The CDR3 DNA is TGTGCCAGCAGTGATGGTCGGAGCTATGGCTACACCTTC. Amino acids: CASSDGRSYGYTF.

J is TRBJ1-2 and V is TRBV11-2; 8 nucleotides agree with TRBD1. CDR1 is SGHAT and CDR2 is FQNNGV in the germline V gene. The CDR3 runs to 16 residues. Trimming at V came to 5 bases and at J to 6 bases, leaving 14 bases not matched to a gene. CDR3 in amino acids: CASSSLRGTTGDGYTF. CDR3 coding DNA: TGTGCCAGCAGCAGTCTTAGGGGTACGACAGGGGATGGCTACACCTTC.

The chain has TRBV7-2 and TRBJ1-2; 7 nucleotides align to TRBD1. V shed 1 base, J shed 12 bases, and the junction held 8 bases outside the gene matches. Germline V gives CDR1 SGHTA, CDR2 FQGNSA. The CDR3 has 13 amino acids. This CDR3 reads CASSLGTGAVDTF. CDR3 in DNA: TGTGCCAGCAGCTTAGGGACAGGAGCGGTGGACACCTTC. Full variable domain (rest looked up from reference TRBV7-2 and TRBJ1-2): GAGVSQSPSNKVTEKGKDVELRCDPISGHTALYWYRQSLGQGLEFLIYFQGNSAPDKSGLPSDRFSAERTGGSVSTLTIQRTQQEDSAVYLCASSLGTGAVDTFGSGTRLTVV.

This clonotype was seen a few times. The chain is built from TRBV28 and TRBJ1-6, with TRBD1 matching 10 bases. The CDR3 is made up of 15 amino acids. The ends lost 6 bases at V and 10 bases at J; junction bases unmatched: 9. Germline V gene lookup returns CDR1 MDHEN and CDR2 SYDVKM. The CDR3 nucleotides are TGTGCCAGCAGCTCGACCGGGACAGGGGAGTCACCCCTCCACTTT. It specifies CASSSTGTGESPLHF.

The chain combines TRBV20-1 with TRBJ2-7; D is possibly TRBD1 (6 bases). The length of the CDR3 is 15 residues. The V gene lost 0 bases and the J gene lost 0 bases, with 12 bases spanning the gap. The germline V gene encodes CDR1 DFQATT and CDR2 SNEGSKA (reference sequence). The CDR3 protein is CSAREQGSTSYEQYF. In nucleotides, the CDR3 is TGCAGTGCTAGAGAACAGGGTTCTACCTCCTACGAGCAGTACTTC.

The table lists this clonotype with a few counts. The J gene is TRBJ2-5, the V gene TRBV20-1, with TRBD1 identical over 9 bases. J lost 1 base, V lost 6 bases, and 6 bases had no gene match. The CDR3 contains 14 residues. Looked up from germline, CDR1 is DFQATT and CDR2 is SNEGSKA (reference sequence). The CDR3 sequence is CSAIQGQGQETQYF. The DNA for the CDR3 is TGCAGTGCCATTCAGGGACAGGGCCAAGAGACCCAGTACTTC.

The rearrangement uses TRBV28 and TRBJ2-7; TRBD1 or TRBD2 may be the D gene (6 bases each). This CDR3 spans 14 amino acids. Germline CDR1 is MDHEN and CDR2 is SYDVKM. Trimming cost V 7 bases and J 2 bases, with 15 bases left between them. The DNA of the CDR3 is TGTGCCAGCAAAGGGGGGACGCCTACCTACGAGCAGTACTTC. This gives the protein CASKGGTPTYEQYF.